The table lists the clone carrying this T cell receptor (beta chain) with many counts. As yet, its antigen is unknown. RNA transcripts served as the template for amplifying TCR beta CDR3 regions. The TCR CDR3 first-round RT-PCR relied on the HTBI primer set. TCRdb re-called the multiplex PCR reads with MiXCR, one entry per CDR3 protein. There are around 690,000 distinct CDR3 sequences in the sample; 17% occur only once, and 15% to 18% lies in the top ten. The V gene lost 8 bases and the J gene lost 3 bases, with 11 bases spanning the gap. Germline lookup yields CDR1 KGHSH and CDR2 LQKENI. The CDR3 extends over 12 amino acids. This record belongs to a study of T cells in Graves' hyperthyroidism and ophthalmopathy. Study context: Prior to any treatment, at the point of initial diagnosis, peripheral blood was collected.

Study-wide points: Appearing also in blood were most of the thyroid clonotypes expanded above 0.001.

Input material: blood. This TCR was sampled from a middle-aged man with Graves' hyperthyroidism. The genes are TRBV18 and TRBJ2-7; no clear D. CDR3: CASSPNRYEQYF. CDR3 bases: TGTGCCAGCAGCCCCAATCGCTACGAGCAGTACTTC.